This entry concerns a single TCR beta chain. Under the authors' procedure: Counts of nucleated cells, estimated from reference gene primer amplification, were obtained. The repertoire was sequenced with immunoSEQ multiplex PCR; TCRdb's copy has only in-frame clones and lacks some. The DNA was the basis for D and trimming; V, J and clone size are from that table. The sample has more than 120,000 clones; approximately 88% are singletons. This sample is drawn from a study of blood T cell repertoires in COVID-19. This CDR3 has 13 amino acids. CDR1 is SGHAT and CDR2 is FQNNGV in the germline V gene. The V segment lost 8 bases and the J segment 12 bases; nucleotides outside the gene matches: 12.

This chain connects TRBV11-2 to TRBJ2-7; 11 positions match TRBD1. The sample comprised peripheral blood. The TCR comes from a human donor in a cohort sampled during active COVID-19. The CDR3 here is CASSPRRTGGMYF. The CDR3 nucleotides read TGTGCCAGCTCCCCCCGCAGGACAGGGGGCATGTACTTC.